The 32 T cell receptor beta chains below come from one sample, sequenced in a study of blood T cell repertoires in COVID-19. TCRdb keeps only in-frame clones here, not all; method: immunoSEQ multiplex PCR. This repertoire shows under 300,000 clones, roughly 90% found once; its top ten account for under 2.5%. The specimen sequenced was PBMCs or T cells enriched from blood (not recorded which). These receptor sequences come from a woman aged 55-70 years who had recovered from COVID-19.

J is TRBJ1-5 and V is TRBV7-9; D might be TRBD1 (5 bases). V shed 5 bases and J shed 2 bases, with 13 bases lying between them. Germline lookup yields CDR1 SEHNR and CDR2 FQNEAQ (reference sequence). The CDR3 runs 15 residues. DNA of the CDR3: TGTGCCAGCAGCCGGGGGGAGGCGGGCAATCAGCCCCAGCATTTT. It yields the protein CASSRGEAGNQPQHF.

The chain joins TRBV28 to TRBJ2-2; 12 bases fit TRBD2. The CDR3 has 15 amino acids. V shed 3 bases, J shed 8 bases, and the junction held 4 bases outside the gene matches. Germline V gives CDR1 MDHEN, CDR2 SYDVKM. The CDR3: CASSFLLAGGGELFF. CDR3 bases: TGTGCCAGCAGTTTTTTACTAGCGGGAGGAGGGGAGCTGTTTTTT.

The chain recombines TRBV11-3 with TRBJ2-7, with a possible D match to TRBD1 (6 bases). Germline values: CDR1 SGHNT, CDR2 YENEEA. The CDR3 sequence is 15 residues long. V lost 0 bases to trimming and J lost 4 bases, with 13 bases between them. In DNA form, the CDR3 reads TGTGCCAGCAGCTTAGAGGGACATTTACTTTACGAGCAGTACTTC. Translated: CASSLEGHLLYEQYF.

This clone was recorded only once. This chain uses TRBV20-1 with TRBJ2-7; TRBD2 might be the D (5 bases). CDR1 and CDR2 (germline): DFQATT, SNEGSKA (reference sequence). This CDR3 comprises 12 residues. The germline V and J ends were trimmed by 3 bases and 2 bases, with 8 bases remaining between them. CDR3 sequence reads: CSASSGTYEQYF. The CDR3 DNA follows: TGCAGTGCTAGTTCGGGAACCTACGAGCAGTACTTC.

CDR3 in DNA: TGTGCCAGCAGGGAGGGACAGACCTACGAGCAGTACTTC. This encodes CASREGQTYEQYF. This chain connects TRBV28 to TRBJ2-7, with TRBD1 as a possible D gene (7 bases). The CDR3 totals 13 residues. Germline loops: CDR1 MDHEN, CDR2 SYDVKM. V lost 6 bases and J lost 2, with 11 bases in between.

This chain joins TRBV19 and TRBJ2-3; 12 bases line up with TRBD2. Germline lookup yields CDR1 LNHDA and CDR2 SQIVND (reference sequence). This CDR3 is 16 amino acids long. The trim removed 6 bases at V and 0 bases at J, leaving 4 bases unmatched. The DNA for the CDR3 is TGTGCCAGTAGCCTCACTAGCGGGAGGAGCACAGATACGCAGTATTTT. Its protein product is CASSLTSGRSTDTQYF.

The chain carries TRBV29-1 and TRBJ2-7; 10 positions match TRBD2. Germline V CDR1 and CDR2: SQVTM, ANQGSEA. CDR3 length: 15 residues. Trimming cost V 5 bases and J 1 base; bases outside gene matches: 8. Here the CDR3 DNA reads TGCAGCGTTACCCTGGGACTAGCGAGTTCCTACGAGCAGTACTTC. It codes for CSVTLGLASSYEQYF.

The chain combines TRBV28 with TRBJ1-6; D unresolved. CDR3 length: 12 residues. V shed 3 bases and J shed 7 bases, with 4 bases lying between them. CDR1 and CDR2 from the germline V gene are MDHEN and SYDVKM. The CDR3 here is CASSFQNSPLHF. CDR3 DNA sequence: TGTGCCAGCAGTTTTCAAAATTCACCCCTCCACTTT.

The chain uses TRBV28 and TRBJ1-2, with 8 bases that match TRBD1. The V gene end was trimmed by 7 bases and the J gene end by 7 bases; junction bases not matched to a gene: 8. Germline CDR1 MDHEN, CDR2 SYDVKM. This CDR3 has 13 amino acids. The CDR3 is CASNRQGSGGYTF. CDR3 DNA sequence: TGTGCCAGCAACCGACAGGGGAGTGGTGGCTACACCTTC.

This sequence joins TRBV6-1 and TRBJ1-6; TRBD1 might be the D (6 bases). The CDR3 has 17 residues. Trimming removed 2 bases from V and 1 base from J, with 12 bases in between. Per germline, CDR1 MNHNS and CDR2 SASEGT. The CDR3 bases are TGTGCCAGCAGTGAATATGGGACACCATCCTATAATTCACCCCTCCACTTT. Its translation: CASSEYGTPSYNSPLHF.

This clone was counted once. V usage is TRBV9 and J usage is TRBJ1-2; 9 bases match TRBD1. This CDR3 region has 14 residues. Germline CDR1 is SGDLS and CDR2 is YYNGEE. The ends lost 2 bases at V and 3 bases at J; junction bases unmatched: 2. Here the CDR3 reads CASSVDRGYYGYTF. In DNA form, the CDR3 reads TGTGCCAGCAGCGTCGACAGGGGGTACTATGGCTACACCTTC.

Remarks on this clone: One end of the junction does not line up with germline, which may come from a read error. This chain links TRBV20-1 with TRBJ1-2, with 7 bases lining up with TRBD1. CDR3 length: 10 residues. Germline CDR1 reads DFQATT; CDR2 reads SNEGSKA (reference sequence). The CDR3 DNA reads as TGCAGTGCTCTCGGAGGGACAGACAACTTC. Encoded protein: CSALGGTDNF.

This clone was picked up one time. The chain uses TRBV6-6 and TRBJ1-5; the D gene is possibly TRBD1 (6 bases). This CDR3 contains 13 residues. Trimming left V 2 bases short and J 7 bases short, with 9 bases between. CDR1 and CDR2 (germline): MNHNY, SVGAGI (reference sequence). In nucleotides, the CDR3 is TGTGCCAGCAGTTACGACAGGCTACAGCCCCAGCATTTT. This sequence encodes CASSYDRLQPQHF.

The V gene is TRBV9, the J gene TRBJ1-2, with D perhaps TRBD1 (6 bases). Looked up from germline, CDR1 is SGDLS and CDR2 is YYNGEE. V dropped 0 bases and J dropped 2 bases, with 14 bases sitting between them. CDR3 length: 16 residues. The CDR3 DNA is TGTGCCAGCAGCGTAGGTTCGGCAGGGGTAAACTATGGCTACACCTTC. Protein sequence: CASSVGSAGVNYGYTF.

In its sample, this clone was seen once. The chain recombines TRBV2 with TRBJ2-5, with 11 bases that match TRBD2. Germline V lookup: CDR1 SNHLY, CDR2 FYNNEI. Trimming cost V 3 bases and J 5 bases; bases outside gene matches: 8. This CDR3 spans 16 amino acids. Here the CDR3 DNA reads TGTGCCAGCAGTGATAAACTAGCGGGAGAATTTGAGACCCAGTACTTC. It yields the protein CASSDKLAGEFETQYF. The variable domain in full, completed from reference TRBV2 and TRBJ2-5, reads EPEVTQTPSHQVTQMGQEVILRCVPISNHLYFYWYRQILGQKVEFLVSFYNNEISEKSEIFDDQFSVERPDGSNFTLKIRSTKLEDSAMYFCASSDKLAGEFETQYFGPGTRLLVL.

This chain uses TRBV11-3 with TRBJ2-7, with D uncertain. CDR1 SGHNT and CDR2 YENEEA come from the germline V gene. V was clipped by 5 bases and J by 4 bases, with 9 bases between them. The CDR3 covers 12 residues. This CDR3 is CASSPSPYEQYF. DNA of the CDR3: TGTGCCAGCAGCCCGTCCCCGTACGAGCAGTACTTC.

The chain links TRBV24-1 to TRBJ2-5; the match to TRBD2 covers 10 bases. The ends lost 5 bases at V and 5 bases at J; junction bases unmatched: 10. This CDR3 is built from 16 residues. In germline, CDR1 is KGHDR, CDR2 SFDVKD. In nucleotides, the CDR3 is TGTGCCACCAGTGGCCAGCGGGGGGGCCTAGGGGAGACCCAGTACTTC. This sequence encodes CATSGQRGGLGETQYF.

The V gene is TRBV11-2, the J gene TRBJ2-3; TRBD2 aligns across 11 bases. Germline V gives CDR1 SGHAT, CDR2 FQNNGV. V lost 1 base and J lost 5; bases outside the gene matches: 5. CDR3 length: 16 amino acids. The CDR3 spells CASSLVAGGRVDTQYF. CDR3 coding DNA: TGTGCCAGCAGCTTAGTAGCGGGGGGGCGGGTAGATACGCAGTATTTT.

The chain couples TRBV9 to TRBJ2-7; TRBD2 matches 8 bases. Germline V lookup: CDR1 SGDLS, CDR2 YYNGEE. J was trimmed by 4 bases and V by 4 bases; bases with no gene match: 10. This CDR3 region has 15 residues. The CDR3 loop reads CASSSSGGASYEQYF. The CDR3 DNA reads as TGTGCCAGCAGCTCATCGGGGGGGGCCTCTTACGAGCAGTACTTC.

CDR3 residues: CSAARNEQFF. The CDR3 DNA sequence: TGCAGCGCAGCTAGAAATGAGCAGTTCTTC. The genes are TRBV29-1 and TRBJ2-1, with D unclear. CDR1 is SQVTM, CDR2 ANQGSEA, per germline. CDR3 length: 10 residues. Trimming removed 7 bases from V and 7 bases from J, with 8 bases in between.

This rearrangement joins TRBV5-1 to TRBJ2-5, with 11 bases identical to TRBD2. The CDR3 runs 16 residues. Germline V gene sequence: CDR1 SGHRS, CDR2 YFSETQ. Trimming removed 0 bases from V and 2 bases from J; junction bases left unmatched: 3. The CDR3 region is CASSLGLAGRQETQYF. The CDR3 bases are TGCGCCAGCAGCTTGGGACTAGCGGGAAGGCAAGAGACCCAGTACTTC.

The CDR3, as DNA: TGTGCCAGCAGCTTCAGGGAGAACACTGAAGCTTTCTTT. This gives the protein CASSFRENTEAFF. The V call is TRBV7-3, the J call TRBJ1-1; a weak D match, TRBD1 (5 bases). CDR3 length: 13 amino acids. Between the trimmed V and J ends, which lost 3 bases and 1 base, there was a span of 6 bases. The V gene's germline CDR1 is SGHTA and CDR2 FQGTGA.

This chain links TRBV7-9 with TRBJ1-1; 7 bases are a match to TRBD1. There are 13 residues in the CDR3. Germline V lookup: CDR1 SEHNR, CDR2 FQNEAQ (reference sequence). Trimming removed 5 bases from V and 5 bases from J; junction bases left unmatched: 5. The CDR3 reads CASSALQGTEAFF. In DNA, the CDR3 is TGTGCCAGCAGCGCTTTACAGGGGACTGAAGCTTTCTTT.

This chain joins TRBV6-5 and TRBJ1-2; 10 bases line up with TRBD1. V dropped 5 bases and J dropped 8; count of bases not matched to a gene: 11. Germline values: CDR1 MNHEY, CDR2 SVGAGI. This CDR3 has 15 amino acids. As DNA, the CDR3 is TGTGCCAGCAGTCACGGGACAGGGGACGGAGTCGGCTACACCTTC. This codes for CASSHGTGDGVGYTF.

The chain has TRBV28 and TRBJ2-5; TRBD1 is a possible D gene (6 bases). The V and J ends lost 3 bases and 1 base respectively, with 9 bases between them. The germline V gene has CDR1 MDHEN and CDR2 SYDVKM. CDR3 length: 14 amino acids. CDR3 bases: TGTGCCAGCAGTTTGACAGGCCCCCAAGAGACCCAGTACTTC. Encoded protein: CASSLTGPQETQYF. The whole variable domain, filled in from reference TRBV28 and TRBJ2-5, reads DVKVTQSSRYLVKRTGEKVFLECVQDMDHENMFWYRQDPGLGLRLIYFSYDVKMKEKGDIPEGYSVSREKKERFSLILESASTNQTSMYLCASSLTGPQETQYFGPGTRLLVL.

The V gene is TRBV7-8, the J gene TRBJ2-3, with D tentatively TRBD1 (6 bases). V lost 5 bases and J 6 bases, leaving 24 bases between the germline ends. This CDR3 region has 17 residues. In germline, CDR1 is SGHVS, CDR2 FQNEAQ. DNA for the CDR3: TGTGCCAGCAGCCACCCACCGGGAACACAGGGCGGGGATACGCAGTATTTT. It is translated as CASSHPPGTQGGDTQYF.

This chain links TRBV27 with TRBJ2-2; 8 nucleotides agree with TRBD2. The CDR3 contains 15 residues. Germline assignment: CDR1 MNHEY and CDR2 SMNVEV (reference sequence). V lost 5 bases, J lost 4 bases, and 6 bases stayed unmatched. The CDR3 spells CASSPGTSGTGELFF. The CDR3, as DNA: TGTGCCAGCAGTCCCGGGACTAGTGGCACCGGGGAGCTGTTTTTT.

This rearrangement joins TRBV19 to TRBJ2-2; D ambiguous. The CDR3 spans 14 residues. V was shortened by 3 bases and J by 5 bases, with 10 bases between the two germline ends. Germline CDR1 reads LNHDA; CDR2 reads SQIVND (reference sequence). Written as DNA, the CDR3 is TGTGCCAGTAGTATCGGCGTGACAACCGGGGAGCTGTTTTTT. Amino acids: CASSIGVTTGELFF. Filled out from reference TRBV19 and TRBJ2-2, the complete variable domain reads DGGITQSPKYLFRKEGQNVTLSCEQNLNHDAMYWYRQDPGQGLRLIYYSQIVNDFQKGDIAEGYSVSREKKESFPLTVTSAQKNPTAFYLCASSIGVTTGELFFGEGSRLTVL.

The chain is built from TRBV19 and TRBJ1-2; the match to TRBD1 covers 9 bases. Germline loops: CDR1 LNHDA, CDR2 SQIVND (reference sequence). V was clipped by 1 base and J by 4 bases; unmatched bases: 4. The CDR3 length is 15 residues. The CDR3 DNA is TGTGCCAGTAGTATAGGGACAGGGGATAGCTATGGCTACACCTTC. Translation: CASSIGTGDSYGYTF.

The chain links TRBV18 to TRBJ2-3; TRBD2 matches at 8 bases. The CDR3 contains 17 residues. Germline V gives CDR1 KGHSH, CDR2 LQKENI. The V gene end was trimmed by 6 bases and the J gene end by 1 base; junction bases not matched to a gene: 12. The CDR3: CASSPTILAGGTDTQYF. For the CDR3, the DNA is TGTGCCAGCTCTCCCACCATTCTAGCGGGCGGCACAGATACGCAGTATTTT.

Turning to this clone: Other nucleotide sequences from this sample produce the same CDR3. The chain recombines TRBV30 with TRBJ1-2, with D unresolved. From germline, CDR1 is GTSNPN and CDR2 SVGIG (reference sequence). V was clipped by 0 bases and J by 2 bases, with 4 bases between them. CDR3 size: 12 residues. Here the CDR3 reads CAWSVLNYGYTF. The CDR3 DNA sequence: TGTGCCTGGAGTGTTCTCAACTATGGCTACACCTTC.

This clone was counted a few times. This chain joins TRBV2 and TRBJ1-5; D perhaps matches TRBD1 (6 bases). V lost 4 bases and J 6 bases, leaving 13 bases between the germline ends. CDR1 is SNHLY and CDR2 is FYNNEI in the germline V gene. The CDR3 runs 14 residues. CDR3 in DNA: TGTGCCAGCAGTGCCCAGGGGACGGGTCAGCCCCAGCATTTT. It translates to CASSAQGTGQPQHF.